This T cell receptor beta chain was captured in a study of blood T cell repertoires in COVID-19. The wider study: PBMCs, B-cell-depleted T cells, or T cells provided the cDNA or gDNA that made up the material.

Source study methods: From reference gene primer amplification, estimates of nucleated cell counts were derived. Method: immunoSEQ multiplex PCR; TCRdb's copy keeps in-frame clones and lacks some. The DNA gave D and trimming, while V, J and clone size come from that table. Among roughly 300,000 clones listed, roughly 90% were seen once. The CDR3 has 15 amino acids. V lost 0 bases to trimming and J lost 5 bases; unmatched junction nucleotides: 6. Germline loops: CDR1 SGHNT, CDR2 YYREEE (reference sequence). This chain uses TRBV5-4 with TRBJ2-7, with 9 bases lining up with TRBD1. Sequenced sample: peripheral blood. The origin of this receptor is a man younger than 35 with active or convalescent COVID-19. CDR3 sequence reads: CASSLAGTGIDEQYF. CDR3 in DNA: TGTGCCAGCAGCTTGGCGGGGACAGGGATCGACGAGCAGTACTTC.